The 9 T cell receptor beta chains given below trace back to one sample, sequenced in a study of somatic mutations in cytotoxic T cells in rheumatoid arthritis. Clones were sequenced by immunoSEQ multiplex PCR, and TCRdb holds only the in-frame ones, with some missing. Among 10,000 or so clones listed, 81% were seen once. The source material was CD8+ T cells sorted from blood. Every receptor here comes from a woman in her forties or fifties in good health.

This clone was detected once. This CDR3 is CASSGRGIYEQYF. For the CDR3, the DNA is TGTGCCAGCAGTGGCAGGGGAATCTACGAGCAGTACTTC. The rearrangement joins TRBV25-1 to TRBJ2-7; D perhaps matches TRBD1 (6 bases). Germline CDR1 reads MGHDK; CDR2 reads SYGVNS. The length of the CDR3 is 13 residues. With 4 bases removed from V and 3 bases from J, the gap between germline ends came to 10 bases.

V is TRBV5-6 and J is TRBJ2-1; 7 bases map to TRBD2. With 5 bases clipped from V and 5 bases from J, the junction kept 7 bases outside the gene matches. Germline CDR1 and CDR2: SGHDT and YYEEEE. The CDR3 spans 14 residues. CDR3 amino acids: CASSRILAHNEQFF. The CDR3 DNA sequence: TGTGCCAGCAGTAGGATACTAGCGCACAATGAGCAGTTCTTC. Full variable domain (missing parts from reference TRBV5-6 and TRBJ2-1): DAGVTQSPTHLIKTRGQQVTLRCSPKSGHDTVSWYQQALGQGPQFIFQYYEEEERQRGNFPDRFSGHQFPNYSSELNVNALLLGDSALYLCASSRILAHNEQFFGPGTRLTVL.

The CDR3 spells CASSQLQGSAEAFF. The CDR3 region has the DNA TGTGCCAGCAGCCAATTACAGGGGAGCGCTGAAGCTTTCTTT. The chain joins TRBV4-2 to TRBJ1-1; TRBD1 matches 7 bases. This CDR3 is 14 amino acids long. The germline V gene has CDR1 LGHNA and CDR2 YNFKEQ. V dropped 2 bases and J dropped 6; count of bases not matched to a gene: 6.

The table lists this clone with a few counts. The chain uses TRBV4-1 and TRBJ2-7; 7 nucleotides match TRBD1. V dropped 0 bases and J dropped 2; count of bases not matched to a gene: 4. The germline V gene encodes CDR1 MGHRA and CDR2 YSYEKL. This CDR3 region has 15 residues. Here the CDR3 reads CASSQDGQATYEQYF. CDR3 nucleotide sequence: TGCGCCAGCAGCCAAGATGGACAGGCGACCTACGAGCAGTACTTC.

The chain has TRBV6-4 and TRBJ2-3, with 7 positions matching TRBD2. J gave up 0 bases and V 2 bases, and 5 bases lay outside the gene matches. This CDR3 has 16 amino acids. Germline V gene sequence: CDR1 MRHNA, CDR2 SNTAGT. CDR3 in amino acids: CASSDLSGASTDTQYF. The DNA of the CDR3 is TGTGCCAGCAGTGACCTCAGCGGGGCTAGCACAGATACGCAGTATTTT.

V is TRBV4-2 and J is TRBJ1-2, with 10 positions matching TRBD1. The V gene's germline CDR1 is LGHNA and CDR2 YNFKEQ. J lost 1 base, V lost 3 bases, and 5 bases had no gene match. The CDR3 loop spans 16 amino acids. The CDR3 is CASSQGTGEVNYGYTF. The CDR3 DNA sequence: TGTGCCAGCAGCCAGGGGACAGGGGAAGTTAACTATGGCTACACCTTC.

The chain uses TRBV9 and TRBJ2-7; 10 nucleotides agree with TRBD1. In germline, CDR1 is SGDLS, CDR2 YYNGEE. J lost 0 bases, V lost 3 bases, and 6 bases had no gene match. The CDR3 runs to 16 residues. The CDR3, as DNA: TGTGCCAGCAGCGGGGGGACAGGGGTTAGCTCCTACGAGCAGTACTTC. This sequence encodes CASSGGTGVSSYEQYF.

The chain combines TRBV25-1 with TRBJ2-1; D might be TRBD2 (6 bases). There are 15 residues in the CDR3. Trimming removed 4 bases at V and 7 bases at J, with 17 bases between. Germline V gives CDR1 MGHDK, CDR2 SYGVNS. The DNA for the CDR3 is TGTGCCAGCAGTGTTGGTAGCGGAATTCGGAATGAGCAGTTCTTC. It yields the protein CASSVGSGIRNEQFF.

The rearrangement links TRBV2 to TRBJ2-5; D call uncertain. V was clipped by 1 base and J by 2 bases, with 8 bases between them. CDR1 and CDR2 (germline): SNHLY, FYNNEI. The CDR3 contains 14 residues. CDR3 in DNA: TGTGCCAGCAGTGAAGACAGCCTTCAAGAGACCCAGTACTTC. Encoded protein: CASSEDSLQETQYF.